This TCR beta chain was identified in a study of identifying expanded T cells in peripheral blood. As for this clone: Its antigen is not identified.

Study results and caveats: Approximately 2-week clone count variance significantly increased as total template count grew. Technical replicates showed around 1.1 changed clones; approximately 2 weeks 15 to 20; four weeks 19.

Measured with immunoSEQ multiplex PCR; TCRdb has only the in-frame clones, and not every one. This sample has fewer than 55,000 clones, with around 82% found just once. Sequenced input: blood. This TCR was recovered from a person aged 18-70 years in good health.

In DNA, the CDR3 is TGCGCCAGCAGCGCTAGCGGGAGGGCCGAGGATACGCAGTATTTT. This codes for CASSASGRAEDTQYF. This chain joins TRBV5-1 and TRBJ2-3, with 12 bases that match TRBD2. Trimming cost V 4 bases and J 6 bases; bases outside gene matches: 6. The CDR3 is 15 residues long. Germline CDR1 reads SGHRS; CDR2 reads YFSETQ. Drawing the rest from reference TRBV5-1 and TRBJ2-3, the complete variable domain is KAGVTQTPRYLIKTRGQQVTLSCSPISGHRSVSWYQQTPGQGLQFLFEYFSETQRNKGNFPGRFSGRQFSNSRSEMNVSTLELGDSALYLCASSASGRAEDTQYFGPGTRLTVL.